Listed here are 8 T cell receptor beta chains from one sample, sequenced in a study of shared clonotypes between healthy human individuals. Clones were read by immunoSEQ multiplex PCR, and TCRdb kept only the in-frame ones, dropping some. The sample has 2,500,000 or so clones; 93% are singletons. The sample taken for sequencing was naive CD4+ T cells from PBMCs. Subset described: CD45RA+ positively selected. The receptors derive from a man younger than 35 in good health. Some clones in this sample may be carry-over from other donors' samples.

This chain links TRBV7-2 with TRBJ2-5; 7 bases align to TRBD1. Germline V gene data show CDR1 as SGHTA and CDR2 as FQGNSA. Losses at the gene ends were 2 bases for V and 3 bases for J; bases not matched to a gene: 3. CDR3 length: 14 residues. CDR3 protein: CASSLLGTEETQYF. The CDR3 coding sequence is TGTGCCAGCAGCTTATTGGGGACAGAAGAGACCCAGTACTTC.

The chain couples TRBV19 to TRBJ1-1; D is unclear. The germline V gene has CDR1 LNHDA and CDR2 SQIVND (reference sequence). The V end was cut by 3 bases, the J end by 1 base, with 9 bases between. The CDR3 length is 14 residues. The CDR3 bases are TGTGCCAGTAGTATCTCTTCAGGGAACACTGAAGCTTTCTTT. It translates to CASSISSGNTEAFF.

This sequence joins TRBV2 and TRBJ1-4, with D perhaps matching TRBD1 (5 bases). Germline V CDR1 and CDR2: SNHLY, FYNNEI. Trimming stripped 4 bases from V and 10 bases from J, with 19 bases between. This CDR3 is built from 15 residues. This chain's CDR3 is CASSAWDGSRGKLFF. CDR3 bases: TGTGCCAGCAGTGCTTGGGACGGGAGTAGGGGAAAACTGTTTTTT.

With regard to this clone: Different DNA sequences within this sample yield the same CDR3. The V and J genes are TRBV28 and TRBJ2-7; D uncertain. Germline assignment: CDR1 MDHEN and CDR2 SYDVKM. CDR3 length: 12 amino acids. Trimming stripped 4 bases from V and 3 bases from J, with 7 bases between. The CDR3, as DNA: TGTGCCAGCAGTTCTCCTTTCTACGAGCAGTACTTC. Its translation is CASSSPFYEQYF.

Remarks on this clone: The same CDR3 also results from other DNA sequences found in this sample. The V gene is TRBV7-2, the J gene TRBJ2-1; D not resolved. The V end was cut by 0 bases, the J end by 0 bases, with 6 bases between. CDR1 is SGHTA, CDR2 FQGNSA, per germline. The CDR3 sequence is 15 residues long. CDR3 sequence (DNA): TGTGCCAGCAGCTTAGCAAGTTCCTCCTACAATGAGCAGTTCTTC. Translated, it gives CASSLASSSYNEQFF.

The chain uses TRBV28 and TRBJ1-6, with 7 bases that match TRBD1. Germline values: CDR1 MDHEN, CDR2 SYDVKM. The CDR3 consists of 16 residues. Trimming took 4 bases from V and 4 from J; bases not matched to a gene: 7. The DNA of the CDR3 is TGTGCCAGCAGTTCCTATGGGACAGCTTATAATTCACCCCTCCACTTT. Translating gives CASSSYGTAYNSPLHF.

The V and J genes are TRBV18 and TRBJ2-7; 10 bases are shared with TRBD1. Trimming took 2 bases from V and 4 from J; bases not matched to a gene: 5. The V gene's germline CDR1 is KGHSH and CDR2 LQKENI. There are 15 residues in the CDR3. As DNA, the CDR3 is TGTGCCAGCTCACCAAGACAGGGGGCTTCATACGAGCAGTACTTC. Translating it yields CASSPRQGASYEQYF.

This rearrangement joins TRBV11-3 to TRBJ2-5, with D perhaps matching TRBD1 (6 bases). The V end was cut by 6 bases, the J end by 4 bases, with 9 bases between. There are 12 residues in the CDR3. Germline CDR1 and CDR2: SGHNT and YENEEA. The CDR3 region is CASRGAGETQYF. In DNA form, the CDR3 reads TGTGCCAGCAGGGGGGCTGGAGAGACCCAGTACTTC.